A single sample is the source of the 19 T cell receptor beta chains below, sequenced in a study of post-analysis software for immune sequencing data. For these TCRs, the target antigens are not known. The authors incorporated unique molecular identifiers into the TCR beta cDNA libraries. TCRdb re-called the PCR reads with MiXCR, one entry per CDR3 protein. The data contain 700,000 to 800,000 distinct CDR3 sequences, roughly 27% of them singletons. Points from the study as a whole: TRBV5-6, TRBV5-1 and TRBV20-1 were among roughly five TRBV segments more frequent in patients than controls.

Sequencing was carried out using blood. The source of these receptors is a girl under 18 with multiple sclerosis.

This sequence joins TRBV4-1 and TRBJ2-5; 10 nucleotides line up with TRBD2. Per germline, CDR1 MGHRA and CDR2 YSYEKL. Trimming at V came to 0 bases and at J to 5 bases, leaving 15 bases not matched to a gene. CDR3 length: 19 amino acids. CDR3 bases: TGCGCCAGCAGCCAAGATTGGTCGGGAGCGGGGGGGCCAGGCGAGACCCAGTACTTC. Translating it yields CASSQDWSGAGGPGETQYF.

This clonotype was detected many times. V gene TRBV4-1 combines with J gene TRBJ2-1; no reliable D call. The CDR3 contains 13 residues. V was cut by 2 bases and J by 2 bases, with 4 bases left in between. Germline CDR1 reads MGHRA; CDR2 reads YSYEKL. CDR3 DNA sequence: TGCGCCAGCAGCCAACAACCCTACAATGAGCAGTTCTTC. Its translation is CASSQQPYNEQFF.

This clonotype has only a few counts. This chain links TRBV7-8 with TRBJ2-4, with 13 bases matching TRBD2. The CDR3 loop spans 20 amino acids. CDR1 and CDR2 (germline): SGHVS, FQNEAQ. Trimming cost V 4 bases and J 0 bases; bases outside gene matches: 12. CDR3 bases: TGTGCCAGCAGCTCCAAGGAACTAGCGGGGGGGACCATAGCCAAAAACATTCAGTACTTC. It is translated as CASSSKELAGGTIAKNIQYF.

This chain connects TRBV7-2 to TRBJ1-3; D perhaps matches TRBD1 (6 bases). V lost 4 bases, J lost 4 bases, and 8 bases lay in between. Germline V CDR1 and CDR2: SGHTA, FQGNSA. This CDR3 is 13 amino acids long. DNA of the CDR3: TGTGCCAGCAGCTCCGACAGGGGAAACACCATATATTTT. Translation gives CASSSDRGNTIYF. Together with reference TRBV7-2 and TRBJ1-3, the CDR3 gives the full variable domain: GAGVSQSPSNKVTEKGKDVELRCDPISGHTALYWYRQSLGQGLEFLIYFQGNSAPDKSGLPSDRFSAERTGGSVSTLTIQRTQQEDSAVYLCASSSDRGNTIYFGEGSWLTVV.

This clonotype occurred a few times. The chain employs TRBV28 and TRBJ2-7; 10 bases fit TRBD2. The germline gives CDR1 MDHEN, CDR2 SYDVKM. V was clipped by 5 bases and J by 4 bases; unmatched bases: 8. This CDR3 region has 15 residues. The CDR3 DNA reads TGTGCCAGCAGTACCACATGGACTAGCGGATACGAGCAGTACTTC. Amino acids: CASSTTWTSGYEQYF.

This clonotype was detected ten times or more. The chain joins TRBV28 to TRBJ2-3; D call uncertain. This CDR3 has 14 residues. The germline V gene has CDR1 MDHEN and CDR2 SYDVKM. Trimming removed 6 bases from V and 0 bases from J, with 10 bases in between. The CDR3 nucleotides read TGTGCCAGCAGCCCGGATAGTAGCACAGATACGCAGTATTTT. Its translation: CASSPDSSTDTQYF.

The CDR3 DNA sequence: TGCGCCAGCAGCCAAGATCTAACTCTGCCCCGCAGTGAAAAACTGTTTTTT. Encoded protein: CASSQDLTLPRSEKLFF. The chain joins TRBV4-1 to TRBJ1-4; D is undetermined. The V gene lost 0 bases and the J gene lost 7 bases, with 18 bases spanning the gap. The CDR3 totals 17 residues. Germline CDR1 MGHRA, CDR2 YSYEKL.

This clonotype showed up just a few times. The rearrangement joins TRBV7-2 to TRBJ1-5; a weak D match, TRBD1 (5 bases). CDR1 SGHTA and CDR2 FQGNSA come from the germline V gene. The ends were cut back, 3 bases at V and 4 bases at J, with 10 bases in the middle. The CDR3 loop spans 14 amino acids. The CDR3 nucleotides read TGTGCCAGCAGCTTGCCAGGGCGAAATCAGCCCCAGCATTTT. This codes for CASSLPGRNQPQHF.

A few counts support this clonotype. The chain couples TRBV19 to TRBJ2-3; no definite D call. This CDR3 region has 15 residues. V was shortened by 1 base and J by 0 bases, with 8 bases between the two germline ends. The V gene's germline CDR1 is LNHDA and CDR2 SQIVND (reference sequence). The DNA for the CDR3 is TGTGCCAGTAGTATAGCAGTCACTAGCACAGATACGCAGTATTTT. The encoded protein is CASSIAVTSTDTQYF.

The table lists this clonotype with a few counts. The J gene is TRBJ2-1, the V gene TRBV24-1; 7 nucleotides line up with TRBD1. CDR1 and CDR2 (germline): KGHDR, SFDVKD. Germline trimming cut 5 bases from V and 5 bases from J; bases unmatched to any gene: 8. This CDR3 is built from 15 residues. The CDR3 is CATSGKGQRNNEQFF. The CDR3 nucleotides read TGTGCCACCAGTGGAAAGGGACAGAGAAACAATGAGCAGTTCTTC.

The chain combines TRBV18 with TRBJ2-4; D is possibly TRBD2 (6 bases). Gene TRBJ2-7 matches the end of the DNA better, so the J call may be wrong. Per the germline V gene, CDR1 is KGHSH and CDR2 is LQKENI. The CDR3 covers 17 residues. This CDR3 is CASSPSQSSVSRNEQYF. In nucleotides, the CDR3 is TGTGCCAGCTCACCCTCCCAGTCTAGCGTCTCGAGGAACGAGCAGTACTTC.

The chain recombines TRBV24-1 with TRBJ2-5; D call uncertain. Germline values: CDR1 KGHDR, CDR2 SFDVKD. The CDR3 runs to 13 residues. Trimming removed 4 bases at V and 5 bases at J, with 10 bases between. In DNA, the CDR3 is TGTGCCACCAGTGAAGTTGGAGTTGAGACCCAGTACTTC. This encodes CATSEVGVETQYF.

This clonotype was detected once. V and J are TRBV27 and TRBJ1-5; perhaps TRBD1 as D (6 bases). V dropped 5 bases and J dropped 9 bases, with 20 bases sitting between them. The length of the CDR3 is 15 residues. The germline V gene encodes CDR1 MNHEY and CDR2 SMNVEV (reference sequence). CDR3 in DNA: TGTGCCAGCAGTCCTACCTTAGAGGCGGGGGCGCCCCAGCATTTT. Translating gives CASSPTLEAGAPQHF.

There are a few counts of this clonotype. This chain links TRBV20-1 with TRBJ2-5; the match to TRBD2 covers 8 bases. V gave up 5 bases and J gave up 10 bases; unmatched junction bases: 12. There are 13 residues in the CDR3. CDR1 DFQATT and CDR2 SNEGSKA come from the germline V gene (reference sequence). DNA of the CDR3: TGCAGTGCTGGGGGGACTAGGGGGGAAGGCCAGTACTTC. Amino acids: CSAGGTRGEGQYF.

The chain uses TRBV4-3 and TRBJ2-1; no reliable D call. The CDR3 covers 14 residues. Germline CDR1 reads LGHNA; CDR2 reads YSLEER. V was shortened by 0 bases and J by 3 bases, with 6 bases between the two germline ends. CDR3 nucleotide sequence: TGCGCCAGCAGCCAAGATTTGCGCTACAATGAGCAGTTCTTC. This codes for CASSQDLRYNEQFF.

This chain links TRBV7-8 with TRBJ2-3; no clear D. V was clipped by 2 bases and J by 4 bases, with 13 bases between them. The CDR3 extends over 15 amino acids. The germline CDR1 and CDR2 sequences are SGHVS and FQNEAQ. The CDR3 sequence is CASSLQKVIPDTQYF. CDR3 coding DNA: TGTGCCAGCAGCTTACAAAAGGTGATCCCAGATACGCAGTATTTT.

The J gene is TRBJ2-7, the V gene TRBV20-1, with TRBD2 matching over 8 bases. CDR3 size: 13 residues. The V gene's germline CDR1 is DFQATT and CDR2 SNEGSKA (reference sequence). V was clipped by 4 bases and J by 3 bases; unmatched bases: 5. CDR3 loop: CSAKGSGNYEQYF. DNA of the CDR3: TGCAGTGCTAAGGGTAGCGGGAACTACGAGCAGTACTTC.

The V and J genes are TRBV20-1 and TRBJ1-2, with 8 bases that match TRBD1. From germline, CDR1 is DFQATT and CDR2 SNEGSKA (reference sequence). The CDR3 is 13 residues long. Trimming took 0 bases from V and 12 from J; bases not matched to a gene: 9. The CDR3 here is CSARDGTGPLNTF. Written as DNA, the CDR3 is TGCAGTGCTAGAGATGGGACAGGCCCGCTTAACACCTTC.

This clonotype has ten or more counts. J is TRBJ2-7 and V is TRBV29-1; 7 nucleotides agree with TRBD1. Trimming removed 3 bases from V and 6 bases from J; junction bases left unmatched: 8. Germline V gene lookup returns CDR1 SQVTM and CDR2 ANQGSEA. CDR3 length equals 13 residues. CDR3 sequence reads: CSVEDRLFSEQYF. CDR3 bases: TGCAGCGTTGAGGACAGGCTATTCTCCGAGCAGTACTTC.